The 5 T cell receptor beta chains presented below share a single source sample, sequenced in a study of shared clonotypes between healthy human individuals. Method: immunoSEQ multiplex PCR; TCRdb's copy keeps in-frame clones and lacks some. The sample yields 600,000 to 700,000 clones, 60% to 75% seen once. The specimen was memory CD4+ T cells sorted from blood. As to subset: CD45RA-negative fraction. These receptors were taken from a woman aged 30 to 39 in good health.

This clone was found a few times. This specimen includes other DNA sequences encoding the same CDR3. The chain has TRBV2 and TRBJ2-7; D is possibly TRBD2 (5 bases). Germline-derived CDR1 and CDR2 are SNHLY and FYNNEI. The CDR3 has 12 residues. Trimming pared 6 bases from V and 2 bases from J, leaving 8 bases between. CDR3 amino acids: CASREGTYEQYF. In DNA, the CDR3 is TGTGCCAGCAGAGAGGGAACCTACGAGCAGTACTTC. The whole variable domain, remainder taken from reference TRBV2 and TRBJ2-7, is EPEVTQTPSHQVTQMGQEVILRCVPISNHLYFYWYRQILGQKVEFLVSFYNNEISEKSEIFDDQFSVERPDGSNFTLKIRSTKLEDSAMYFCASREGTYEQYFGPGTRLTVT.

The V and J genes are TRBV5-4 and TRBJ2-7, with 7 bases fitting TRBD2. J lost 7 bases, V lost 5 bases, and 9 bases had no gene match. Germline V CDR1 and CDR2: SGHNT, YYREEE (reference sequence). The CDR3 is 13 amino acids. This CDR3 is CASSRSGGWEQYF. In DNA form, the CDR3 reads TGTGCCAGCAGTCGATCGGGGGGTTGGGAGCAGTACTTC.

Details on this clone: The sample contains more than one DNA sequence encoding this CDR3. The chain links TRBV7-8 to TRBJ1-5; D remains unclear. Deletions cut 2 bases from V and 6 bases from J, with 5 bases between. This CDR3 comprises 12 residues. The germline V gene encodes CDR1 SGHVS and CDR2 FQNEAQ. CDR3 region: CASSLFSQPQHF. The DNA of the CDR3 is TGTGCCAGCAGCTTATTTAGTCAGCCCCAGCATTTT.

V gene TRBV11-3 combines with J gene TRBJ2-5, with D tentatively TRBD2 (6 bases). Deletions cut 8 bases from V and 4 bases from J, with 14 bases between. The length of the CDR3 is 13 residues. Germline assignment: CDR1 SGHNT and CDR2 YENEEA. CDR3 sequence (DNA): TGTGCCAGCCGCATTTGCGGGACAGAGACCCAGTACTTC. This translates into CASRICGTETQYF.

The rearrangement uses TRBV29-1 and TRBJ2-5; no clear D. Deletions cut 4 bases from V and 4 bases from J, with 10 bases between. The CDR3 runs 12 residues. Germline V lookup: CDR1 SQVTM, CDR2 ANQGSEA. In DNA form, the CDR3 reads TGCAGCGTTGTGGCAGATCGAGAGACCCAGTACTTC. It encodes CSVVADRETQYF.